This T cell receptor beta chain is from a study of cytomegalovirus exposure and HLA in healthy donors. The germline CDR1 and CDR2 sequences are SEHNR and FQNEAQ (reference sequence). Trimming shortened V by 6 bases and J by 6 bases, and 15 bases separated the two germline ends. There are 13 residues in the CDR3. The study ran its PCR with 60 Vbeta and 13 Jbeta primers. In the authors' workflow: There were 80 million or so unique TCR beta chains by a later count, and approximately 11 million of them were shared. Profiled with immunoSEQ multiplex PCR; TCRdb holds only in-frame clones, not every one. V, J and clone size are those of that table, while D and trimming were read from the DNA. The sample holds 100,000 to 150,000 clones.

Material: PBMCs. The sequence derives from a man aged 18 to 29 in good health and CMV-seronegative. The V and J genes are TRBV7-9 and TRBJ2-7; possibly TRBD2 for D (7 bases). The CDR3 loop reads CASSRWGGGEQYF. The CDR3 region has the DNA TGTGCCAGCAGTCGCTGGGGGGGCGGCGAGCAGTACTTC.